The rows below give T cell receptor beta chains drawn from one sample of a study of shared clonotypes between healthy human individuals. Measured with immunoSEQ multiplex PCR; TCRdb has only the in-frame clones, and not every one. The data show some 740,000 clones, nearly 95% seen once. Sequenced material: naive CD8+ T cells sorted from blood. These receptors were taken from a man aged 25 to 40 in good health. Both conserved end residues are part of each CDR3. A D gene is named only where the DNA matches it firmly. Clone size is shown for a subset of rows, as once, few, many or a class of expanded clone.

size: NA; V: TRBV7-9; J: TRBJ2-2; D: TRBD2; DNA: TGTGCCAGCAGTTTCGCGGGACTAGCGTTTAACACCGGGGAGCTGTTTTTT; CDR3: CASSFAGLAFNTGELFF
size: NA; V: TRBV2; J: TRBJ2-7; D: NA; DNA: TGTGCCAGCCGCTTAGCCTACGAGCAGTACTTC; CDR3: CASRLAYEQYF
size: NA; V: TRBV10-1; J: TRBJ2-7; D: NA; DNA: TGCGCCAGCAGTGAGAGGGTTTCCTACGAGCAGTACTTC; CDR3: CASSERVSYEQYF
size: NA; V: TRBV5-1; J: TRBJ2-7; D: NA; DNA: TGCGCCAGCAGCTACGAAGGGAGTTACTACGAGCAGTACTTC; CDR3: CASSYEGSYYEQYF
size: NA; V: TRBV18; J: TRBJ2-7; D: NA; DNA: TGTGCCAGCTCCCCTACTCTGGAGGACGGGTCCTACGAGCAGTACTTC; CDR3: CASSPTLEDGSYEQYF
size: NA; V: TRBV7-9; J: TRBJ2-3; D: NA; DNA: TGTGCCAGCAGGGACGCAGTCGCGGATACGCAGTATTTT; CDR3: CASRDAVADTQYF
size: NA; V: TRBV7-9; J: TRBJ2-2; D: NA; DNA: TGTGCCAGCAGACGTACAGGGGAGGGGACCGGGGAGCTGTTTTTT; CDR3: CASRRTGEGTGELFF
size: NA; V: TRBV29-1; J: TRBJ2-1; D: TRBD1; DNA: TGCAGCGTTGAATCATTTTTGACAGGGGCGTACAATGAGCAGTTCTTC; CDR3: CSVESFLTGAYNEQFF
size: NA; V: TRBV7-9; J: TRBJ2-2; D: TRBD1; DNA: TGTGCCAGCTTAGGGACAGGGTGGACCGGGGAGCTGTTTTTT; CDR3: CASLGTGWTGELFF
size: NA; V: TRBV27; J: TRBJ2-1; D: TRBD2; DNA: TGTGCCAGCAGTTTCGGGACTAGCGGGAGATTGGGTGAGCAGTTCTTC; CDR3: CASSFGTSGRLGEQFF
size: NA; V: TRBV7-9; J: TRBJ2-2; D: NA; DNA: TGTGCCAGCAGCTTAGCTGGTTTGGCCGGGGAGCTGTTTTTT; CDR3: CASSLAGLAGELFF
size: NA; V: TRBV9; J: TRBJ2-1; D: TRBD2; DNA: TGTGCCACATCTAGCGGCCGCTCCTACAATGAGCAGTTCTTC; CDR3: CATSSGRSYNEQFF
size: NA; V: TRBV4-1; J: TRBJ2-7; D: NA; DNA: TGCGCCAGCAGCCAGAACAGCAACGTGGGAGAGACCTACGAGCAGTACTTC; CDR3: CASSQNSNVGETYEQYF
size: NA; V: TRBV15; J: TRBJ1-5; D: NA; DNA: TGTGCCACCAGCAGAGATATGGTCACGGGCGCTCGGCCCCAGCATTTT; CDR3: CATSRDMVTGARPQHF
size: NA; V: TRBV29-1; J: TRBJ2-1; D: TRBD2; DNA: TGCAGCGTTGATAGGGAGGGCCTGAACAATGAGCAGTTCTTC; CDR3: CSVDREGLNNEQFF
size: NA; V: TRBV13; J: TRBJ2-1; D: NA; DNA: TGTGCCAGCAGCTCGGGACATTGGTATGAGCAGTTCTTC; CDR3: CASSSGHWYEQFF
size: NA; V: TRBV2; J: TRBJ1-1; D: NA; DNA: TGTGCCAGCGGCCGGGCGAACACTGAAGCTTTCTTT; CDR3: CASGRANTEAFF
size: NA; V: TRBV28; J: TRBJ2-1; D: NA; DNA: TGTGCCGGGTCGCAGGGGCTTAATAATGAGCAGTTCTTC; CDR3: CAGSQGLNNEQFF
size: once; V: TRBV6-4; J: TRBJ1-2; D: NA; DNA: TGTGCCAGCAGCGATCGGGAGGGGAGTATCTATGGCTACACCTTC; CDR3: CASSDREGSIYGYTF
size: NA; V: TRBV7-2; J: TRBJ1-2; D: NA; DNA: TGTGCCAGCAGCCCGAATCTATTAACAAACTATGGCTACACCTTC; CDR3: CASSPNLLTNYGYTF
size: NA; V: TRBV19; J: TRBJ1-3; D: NA; DNA: TGTGCCAGTTCTCCCGGCGGCTCTGGAAACACCATATATTTT; CDR3: CASSPGGSGNTIYF
size: NA; V: TRBV7-2; J: TRBJ2-7; D: TRBD1; DNA: TGTGCCAGCAGCGTCCGGGACAGGGCCCACGAGCAGTACTTC; CDR3: CASSVRDRAHEQYF
size: NA; V: TRBV11-2; J: TRBJ2-1; D: TRBD2; DNA: TGTGCCAGCAGCTTAACCGGGACTAGCACCCACAATGAGCAGTTCTTC; CDR3: CASSLTGTSTHNEQFF
size: NA; V: TRBV7-6; J: TRBJ2-3; D: NA; DNA: TGTGCCAGCAGCTTAGTTGGCGGGACGCACACAGATACGCAGTATTTT; CDR3: CASSLVGGTHTDTQYF
size: NA; V: TRBV7-9; J: TRBJ1-2; D: NA; DNA: TGTGCCAGCAGCTCGGACACATATGGCTACACCTTC; CDR3: CASSSDTYGYTF
size: NA; V: TRBV7-9; J: TRBJ1-2; D: TRBD1; DNA: TGTGCCAGCAGCTTAGCGCTCGGGACAGCCAACTATGGCTACACCTTC; CDR3: CASSLALGTANYGYTF
size: NA; V: TRBV7-9; J: TRBJ2-1; D: NA; DNA: TGTGCCAGCAGCTTAGACGTCTTCGTCGATGAGCAGTTCTTC; CDR3: CASSLDVFVDEQFF
size: NA; V: TRBV28; J: TRBJ2-6; D: NA; DNA: TGTGCCAGCAGTTTATCCCCTTCAGGGCCAACCCTCTCTGGGGCCAACGTCCTGACTTTC; CDR3: CASSLSPSGPTLSGANVLTF
size: NA; V: TRBV6-6; J: TRBJ2-1; D: TRBD1; DNA: TGTGCCAGCAGTTACCCTTTGGACAGGGGTTTAAATGAGCAGTTCTTC; CDR3: CASSYPLDRGLNEQFF
size: NA; V: TRBV7-2; J: TRBJ2-1; D: NA; DNA: TGTGCCAGCAGCTTAGACGGTGACAATGAGCAGTTCTTC; CDR3: CASSLDGDNEQFF
size: NA; V: TRBV7-9; J: TRBJ2-1; D: NA; DNA: TGTGCCAGCAGCTCCCCTCAATGGTACAATGAGCAGTTCTTC; CDR3: CASSSPQWYNEQFF
size: once; V: TRBV5-1; J: TRBJ2-1; D: NA; DNA: TGCGCCAGCAGCGTCGGGACTGGTCCTAATGAGCAGTTCTTC; CDR3: CASSVGTGPNEQFF
size: NA; V: TRBV7-9; J: TRBJ2-7; D: TRBD2; DNA: TGTGCCAGCAGCTACCCTTTAGCGGGATGGGAGGACGAGCAGTACTTC; CDR3: CASSYPLAGWEDEQYF
size: NA; V: TRBV27; J: TRBJ2-7; D: NA; DNA: TGTGCCAGCAGTTTATTAGGCAGGAGTTACGAGCAGTACTTC; CDR3: CASSLLGRSYEQYF
size: NA; V: TRBV7-2; J: TRBJ1-5; D: TRBD1; DNA: TGTGCCAGCAGCTTAGGTCTGACAGGGAATCAGCCCCAGCATTTT; CDR3: CASSLGLTGNQPQHF
size: NA; V: TRBV19; J: TRBJ1-2; D: NA; DNA: TGTGCCAGTAGTGCCGACCTTGACACGAACTATGGCTACACCTTC; CDR3: CASSADLDTNYGYTF
size: NA; V: TRBV7-2; J: TRBJ2-7; D: NA; DNA: TGTGCCAGCAGCTTAGCCCCGACGGGAAGCTACGAGCAGTACTTC; CDR3: CASSLAPTGSYEQYF
size: NA; V: TRBV27; J: TRBJ2-3; D: NA; DNA: TGTGCCAGCAGTGCTCTAGATACGCAGTATTTT; CDR3: CASSALDTQYF
size: many; V: TRBV7-9; J: TRBJ1-1; D: NA; DNA: TGTGCCAGCAGCTTACACAGTCGGGGGGTAAGGACTGAAGCTTTCTTT; CDR3: CASSLHSRGVRTEAFF
size: NA; V: TRBV28; J: TRBJ1-2; D: TRBD1; DNA: TGTGCCAGCAGTCTAACCGGGACAGGGGTCCTCTACTATGGCTACACCTTC; CDR3: CASSLTGTGVLYYGYTF
size: NA; V: TRBV7-3; J: TRBJ2-1; D: TRBD2; DNA: TGTGCCAGCAGCCCAACCGGGACTAGCGGCCCTAATGAGCAGTTCTTC; CDR3: CASSPTGTSGPNEQFF
size: NA; V: TRBV7-9; J: TRBJ2-5; D: NA; DNA: TGTGCCAGCAAGATAGAGTACCAAGAGACCCAGTACTTC; CDR3: CASKIEYQETQYF
size: NA; V: TRBV6-9; J: TRBJ1-1; D: TRBD1; DNA: TGTGCCAGCAGTTACGACAGGGGACGGGACACTGAAGCTTTCTTT; CDR3: CASSYDRGRDTEAFF
size: NA; V: TRBV11-2; J: TRBJ2-1; D: NA; DNA: TGTGCCAGCAGCTTAGACATATACAATGAGCAGTTCTTC; CDR3: CASSLDIYNEQFF
size: NA; V: TRBV4-1; J: TRBJ2-7; D: NA; DNA: TGCGCCAGCAGCCAAGTGGCGGCCGGCTCCTACGAGCAGTACTTC; CDR3: CASSQVAAGSYEQYF
size: NA; V: TRBV4-1; J: TRBJ2-7; D: NA; DNA: TGCGCCAGCAGCCAAGCCCGGGGCGGTGGCTACGAGCAGTACTTC; CDR3: CASSQARGGGYEQYF
size: NA; V: TRBV28; J: TRBJ2-5; D: NA; DNA: TGTGCCAGCAGTTTCGGGGCTAGCTCCCAAGAGACCCAGTACTTC; CDR3: CASSFGASSQETQYF